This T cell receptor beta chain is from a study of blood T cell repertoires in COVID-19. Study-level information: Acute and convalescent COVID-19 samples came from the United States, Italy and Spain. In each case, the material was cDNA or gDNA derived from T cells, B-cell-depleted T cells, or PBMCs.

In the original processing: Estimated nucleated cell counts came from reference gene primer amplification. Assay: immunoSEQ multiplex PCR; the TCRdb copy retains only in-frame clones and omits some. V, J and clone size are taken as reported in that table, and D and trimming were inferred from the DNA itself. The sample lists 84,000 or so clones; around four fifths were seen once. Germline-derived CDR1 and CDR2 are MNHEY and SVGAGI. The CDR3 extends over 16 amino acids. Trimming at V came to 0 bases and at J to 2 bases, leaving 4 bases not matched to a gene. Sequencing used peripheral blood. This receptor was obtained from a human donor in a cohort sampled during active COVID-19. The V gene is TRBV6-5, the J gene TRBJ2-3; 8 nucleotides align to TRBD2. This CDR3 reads CASSYSSGGYTDTQYF. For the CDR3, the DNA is TGTGCCAGCAGTTACTCCAGCGGGGGCTACACAGATACGCAGTATTTT.